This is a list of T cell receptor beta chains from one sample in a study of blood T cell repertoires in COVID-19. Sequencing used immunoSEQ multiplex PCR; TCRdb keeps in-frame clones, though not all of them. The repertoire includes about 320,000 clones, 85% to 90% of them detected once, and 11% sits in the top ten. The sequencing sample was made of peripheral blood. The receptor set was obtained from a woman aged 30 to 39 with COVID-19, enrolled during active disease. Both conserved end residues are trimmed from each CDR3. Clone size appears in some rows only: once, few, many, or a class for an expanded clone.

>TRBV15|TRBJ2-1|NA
ATSSGGAISYNEQF
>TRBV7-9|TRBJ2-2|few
ASSFGGGTGELF
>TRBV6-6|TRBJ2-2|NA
ASSHLHSGGSNTGELF
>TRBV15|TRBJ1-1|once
ATSRDLRTGGPVRVFTEAF
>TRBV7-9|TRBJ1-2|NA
ASSKTDNYGYT
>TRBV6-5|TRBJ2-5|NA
ASHPRVGETQY
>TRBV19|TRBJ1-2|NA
ASQTGGNTDYGYT
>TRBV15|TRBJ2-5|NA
ATSRAATGGETQY
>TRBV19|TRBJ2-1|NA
ASSPLADPYNEQF
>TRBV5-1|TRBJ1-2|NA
ASSLGGALSGYT
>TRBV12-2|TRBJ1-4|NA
ASRLVHTTAPNEKLF
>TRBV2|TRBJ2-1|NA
ASSGTDGQYNEQF
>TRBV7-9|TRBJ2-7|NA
ASSLEAWQGEY
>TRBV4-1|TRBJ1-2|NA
ASSQPRTGPHGYT
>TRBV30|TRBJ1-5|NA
AWSVLGRNQPQH
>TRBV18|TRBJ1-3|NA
ASSPRQSSGNTIY
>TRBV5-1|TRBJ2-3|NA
ASSLMGQTTDTQY
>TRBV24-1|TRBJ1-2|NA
ATSDSKTGGYSPNYGYT
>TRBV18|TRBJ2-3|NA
ASSSAGARRDTQY
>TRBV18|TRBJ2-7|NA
ASSPPAGQGYEQY
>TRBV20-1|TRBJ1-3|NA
SAKDGDTIY
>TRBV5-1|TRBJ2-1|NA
ASSLEMGPSSYNEQF
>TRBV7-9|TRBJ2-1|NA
ASSLAWANNEQF
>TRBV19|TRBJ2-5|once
ASRRGTLQETQY
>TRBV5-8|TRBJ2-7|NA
ASSPVGGEREQY
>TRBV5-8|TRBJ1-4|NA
ASSSFAPTATNEKLF
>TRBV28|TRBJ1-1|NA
AGQGLNTEAF
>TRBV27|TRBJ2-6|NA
ASSAQSSGANVLT
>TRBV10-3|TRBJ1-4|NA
AIGGDLPWELF
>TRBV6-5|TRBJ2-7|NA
ASSLRSSSYEQY
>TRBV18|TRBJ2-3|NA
ASSPRAGAGSGDFTDTQY
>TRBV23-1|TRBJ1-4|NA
ASSQSGGREPNEKLF
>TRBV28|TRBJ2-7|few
ASRGSDSYEQY
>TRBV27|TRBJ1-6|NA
ASSHRVRGHSPLH
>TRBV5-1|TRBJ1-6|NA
ASSTSTGVGSPLH
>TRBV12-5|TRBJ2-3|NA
GSRLAGGGTDTQY
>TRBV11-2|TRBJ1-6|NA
ASSLDRAGAGSPLH
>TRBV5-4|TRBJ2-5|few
ASSVVLGGTQY
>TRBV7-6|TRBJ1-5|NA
ASSFGQPYSNQPQH
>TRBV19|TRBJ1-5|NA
ASSTTGGYVQPQH
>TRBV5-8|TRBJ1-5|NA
ASSLTRGSNQPQH
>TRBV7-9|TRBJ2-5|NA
ASSLVGTGVRETQY
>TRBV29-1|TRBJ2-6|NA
SVEFHSGANVLT
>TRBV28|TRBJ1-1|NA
ASITATEAF
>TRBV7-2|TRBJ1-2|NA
ASSFRQGAYGYT
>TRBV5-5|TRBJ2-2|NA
ASSLELPSGELF
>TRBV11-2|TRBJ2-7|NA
ASSPLTRYEQY
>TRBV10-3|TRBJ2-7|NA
AILSGQGNYEQY
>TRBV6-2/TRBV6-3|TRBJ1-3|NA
ASSLSGPSSGNTIY
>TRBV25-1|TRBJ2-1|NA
ASKTGEYEQF
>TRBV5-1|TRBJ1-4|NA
ASSLVGGYWEKLF
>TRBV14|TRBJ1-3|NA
ASSTQGNTIY
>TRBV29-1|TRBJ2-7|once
SVTDSSPSYEQY
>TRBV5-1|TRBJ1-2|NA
ASSLAQGANYGYT
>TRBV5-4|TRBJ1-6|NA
ASSFEPYNSPLH